The 3 T cell receptor beta chains listed next were all sequenced from one sample in a study of response to subunit inactivated influenza vaccine. MiXCR was run by TCRdb on the RT-PCR reads, yielding one entry per CDR3 protein. The sample shows more than 250,000 distinct CDR3 sequences, 20% to 25% of them seen only once. This sample comprised PBMCs from blood, obtained about 20 months after vaccination. The receptors derive from a man aged 45 to 70 who received an inactivated influenza vaccine.

The V and J genes are TRBV20-1 and TRBJ1-5; no clear D. The germline V and J ends were trimmed by 6 bases and 3 bases, with 15 bases remaining between them. This CDR3 region has 14 residues. Germline V gene lookup returns CDR1 DFQATT and CDR2 SNEGSKA (reference sequence). The CDR3 region is CSASPDDYNQPQHF. CDR3 in DNA: TGCAGTGCCAGCCCCGATGACTACAATCAGCCCCAGCATTTT.

This clonotype has ten or more counts. The chain couples TRBV12-3 or TRBV12-4 to TRBJ1-2; D unclear. With 2 bases removed from V and 5 bases from J, the gap between germline ends came to 12 bases. CDR3 length equals 14 residues. CDR3 sequence reads: CASSLFGNFYGYTF. CDR3 nucleotides: TGTGCCAGCAGTTTATTTGGGAACTTTTATGGCTACACCTTC.

The chain has TRBV20-1 and TRBJ2-4; D remains ambiguous. Trimming left V 5 bases short and J 0 bases short, with 14 bases between. The V gene's germline CDR1 is DFQATT and CDR2 SNEGSKA (reference sequence). The CDR3 has 15 amino acids. CDR3 in DNA: TGCAGTGCTCTGAGACAAGACTTAGCCAAAAACATTCAGTACTTC. Encoded protein: CSALRQDLAKNIQYF.